This section outlines one TCR beta chain sequence together with its context. In the PCR, 60 Vbeta and 13 Jbeta primers were used. Some clones are missing from TCRdb's copy, which holds only in-frame ones; the method was immunoSEQ multiplex PCR. The repertoire holds over 150,000 clones, with about three quarters as singletons. These data come from a study of cytomegalovirus exposure and HLA in healthy donors. Trimming removed 2 bases from V and 7 bases from J; junction bases left unmatched: 11. CDR3 length equals 16 residues. In germline, CDR1 is ENHRY, CDR2 SYGVKD. V is TRBV10-3 and J is TRBJ2-1, with 7 positions matching TRBD2. This receptor was identified in a woman aged 25 to 39 in good health and CMV-seropositive. Sequences were obtained from PBMCs. The CDR3 spells CAISEGPSGEGNEQFF. The CDR3 coding sequence is TGTGCCATCAGTGAGGGCCCTAGCGGAGAAGGGAATGAGCAGTTCTTC.